This T cell receptor beta chain derives from a study of CD8+ T cells in alopecia areata. Study as a whole: The protocol delivered tofacitinib for 6 to 18 months, then withdrew it for 6 months.

Reverse transcribed after extraction, RNA yielded cDNA as the sequencing template. The repertoire was sequenced with immunoSEQ multiplex PCR; TCRdb's copy has only in-frame clones and lacks some. The sample has approximately 140,000 clones, 85% to 90% seen once. Treatment defined: oral pan-JAK inhibitor, 5-10 mg twice daily. This CDR3 has 12 residues. With V trimmed by 5 bases and J by 6 bases, 4 bases remained unmatched. Germline V gene data show CDR1 as SEHNR and CDR2 as FQNEAQ (reference sequence). This TCR came from a human donor with alopecia areata. The gene calls are TRBV7-9 and TRBJ2-7, with 7 bases aligning to TRBD1. The source was CD8+ T cells sorted from blood, collected at week 4, from a patient treated with tofacitinib. The CDR3: CASSTTGVEQYF. CDR3 coding DNA: TGTGCCAGCAGCACCACAGGGGTCGAGCAGTACTTC.